Listed here are 26 T cell receptor beta chains from one sample, sequenced in a study of early T cells in non-severe SARS-CoV-2 infection. TCRdb processed the 5' RACE reads anew with MiXCR; each CDR3 protein has one entry. The sample has about 28,000 distinct CDR3 sequences, 5.7% seen once. The sequenced material came from whole blood. The receptors derive from an adult who was a healthcare worker with PCR-confirmed SARS-CoV-2 infection or an uninfected control (not recorded which).

This clonotype came up many times. The rearrangement uses TRBV7-6 and TRBJ2-7, with 8 bases identical to TRBD1. The germline gives CDR1 SGHVS, CDR2 FNYEAQ. The CDR3 consists of 15 residues. V lost 5 bases to trimming and J lost 6 bases; unmatched junction nucleotides: 12. The CDR3 DNA reads as TGTGCCAGCAGCCTAGGGAGACAGGGGAACGGCGAGCAGTACTTC. Amino acids: CASSLGRQGNGEQYF.

The chain links TRBV20-1 to TRBJ1-5, with D uncertain. The CDR3 consists of 13 residues. The germline V gene has CDR1 DFQATT and CDR2 SNEGSKA (reference sequence). Trimming pared 6 bases from V and 7 bases from J, leaving 16 bases between. CDR3 DNA sequence: TGCAGTGCATCGGACGGCCCCAAGCAGCCCCAGCATTTT. Translation: CSASDGPKQPQHF.

This clonotype has just a few counts. The chain carries TRBV24-1 and TRBJ2-7; D is possibly TRBD1 (5 bases). Germline-derived CDR1 and CDR2 are KGHDR and SFDVKD. CDR3 size: 15 residues. Trimming left V 4 bases short and J 2 bases short, with 14 bases between. CDR3 coding DNA: TGTGCCACCAGTGACCCAAGACAGCCTGCCTACGAGCAGTACTTC. It is translated as CATSDPRQPAYEQYF.

The V call is TRBV5-6, the J call TRBJ2-1, with D maybe TRBD1 (6 bases). This CDR3 is 15 amino acids long. Between the trimmed V and J ends, which lost 0 bases and 2 bases, there was a span of 9 bases. Germline V lookup: CDR1 SGHDT, CDR2 YYEEEE. CDR3 in DNA: TGTGCCAGCAGCTTGGAACAGGGAACCTACAATGAGCAGTTCTTC. Protein: CASSLEQGTYNEQFF.

The V call is TRBV2, the J call TRBJ2-2; D might be TRBD1 or TRBD2, each matching 5 bases. CDR1 is SNHLY, CDR2 FYNNEI, per germline. V lost 5 bases to trimming and J lost 2 bases, with 12 bases between them. The CDR3 consists of 15 residues. The CDR3 sequence is CASSWGRTNTGELFF. CDR3 coding DNA: TGTGCCAGCAGTTGGGGCAGGACTAACACCGGGGAGCTGTTTTTT.

This clonotype has a count of ten or more. Here the CDR3 DNA reads TGTGCCAGCGGAGCAGAGGTGAACACTGAAGCTTTCTTT. It yields the protein CASGAEVNTEAFF. V usage is TRBV2 and J usage is TRBJ1-1; D is uncertain. The length of the CDR3 is 13 residues. Trimming took off 8 bases at V and 0 bases at J, with 10 bases between the two ends. Per the germline V gene, CDR1 is SNHLY and CDR2 is FYNNEI.

The table lists this clonotype with a few counts. One junction end does not reproduce the germline sequence, and a read error may be involved. This sequence joins TRBV14 and TRBJ1-1; D is perhaps TRBD1 (6 bases). From germline, CDR1 is SGHDN and CDR2 FVKESK. The CDR3 extends over 13 amino acids. CDR3 region: CASSQQGNTEVFF. The CDR3 bases are TGTGCCAGCAGCCAGCAGGGGAACACTGAAGTTTTCTTT.

This clonotype has just a few counts. The CDR3 is CASSYMGLGNEQFF. The CDR3, as DNA: TGTGCCAGCAGTTACATGGGGTTAGGGAATGAGCAGTTCTTC. The chain joins TRBV6-2 or TRBV6-3 to TRBJ2-1; D call uncertain. The CDR3 runs to 14 residues. The germline V and J ends were trimmed by 2 bases and 7 bases, with 12 bases remaining between them. Germline assignment: CDR1 MNHEY and CDR2 SVGEGT.

The sample holds many counts of this clonotype. V and J are TRBV6-5 and TRBJ2-3; 8 bases are a match to TRBD2. This CDR3 has 15 amino acids. The germline gives CDR1 MNHEY, CDR2 SVGAGI. The V and J ends lost 5 bases and 5 bases, in that order; junction bases with no gene match: 9. This CDR3 is CASSAGRGGGDTQYF. The DNA for the CDR3 is TGTGCCAGCAGTGCCGGACGGGGGGGAGGAGATACGCAGTATTTT.

Concerning this clonotype: This clone may be a read error of a much larger clone one base away. The rearrangement uses TRBV4-2 and TRBJ2-5; no reliable D call. In germline, CDR1 is LGHNA, CDR2 YNFKEQ. There are 16 residues in the CDR3. The CDR3: CAGSQVNSVGQETQYF. The DNA for the CDR3 is TGTGCCGGCAGCCAAGTAAATTCAGTAGGCCAAGAGACCCAGTACTTC.

This clonotype was counted many times. The chain uses TRBV20-1 and TRBJ2-3, with 10 bases identical to TRBD2. Germline V gene lookup returns CDR1 DFQATT and CDR2 SNEGSKA (reference sequence). The CDR3 is made up of 16 amino acids. Trimming cost V 0 bases and J 4 bases; bases outside gene matches: 7. This CDR3 is CSARDLSGGDADTQYF. CDR3 bases: TGCAGTGCTAGAGATCTCAGCGGGGGGGACGCAGATACGCAGTATTTT.

This clonotype was observed many times. V usage is TRBV28 and J usage is TRBJ2-3; maybe TRBD1 (6 bases). Trimming pared 8 bases from V and 0 bases from J, leaving 15 bases between. This CDR3 has 15 residues. CDR1 and CDR2 (germline): MDHEN, SYDVKM. The DNA of the CDR3 is TGTGCCAGCGGGGGCTGGGGTACTAGCACAGATACGCAGTATTTT. Translating it yields CASGGWGTSTDTQYF.

The table lists this clonotype with a few counts. The V and J genes are TRBV2 and TRBJ2-3; D remains ambiguous. Germline CDR1 and CDR2: SNHLY and FYNNEI. Trimming removed 2 bases from V and 6 bases from J, with 6 bases in between. This CDR3 has 12 amino acids. CDR3 bases: TGTGCCAGCAGTGAAATCCTCGATACGCAGTATTTT. Protein sequence: CASSEILDTQYF.

In its sample, this clonotype was seen a few times. The chain is built from TRBV10-3 and TRBJ2-7, with 7 bases lining up with TRBD2. Germline values: CDR1 ENHRY, CDR2 SYGVKD. The CDR3 covers 13 residues. Losses at the gene ends were 6 bases for V and 4 bases for J; bases not matched to a gene: 6. The CDR3 is CAIRRLAHYEQYF. CDR3 nucleotides: TGTGCCATCAGAAGACTAGCCCATTACGAGCAGTACTTC.

This clonotype was found many times. Written as DNA, the CDR3 is TGTGCCAGTAGTCAGCGGACCCTTAAGGGCGAGCAGTACTTC. Translation gives CASSQRTLKGEQYF. V usage is TRBV19 and J usage is TRBJ2-7; perhaps TRBD2 as D (5 bases). The CDR3 totals 14 residues. V was trimmed by 5 bases and J by 6 bases, leaving 17 bases between them. In germline, CDR1 is LNHDA, CDR2 SQIVND (reference sequence).

V and J are TRBV30 and TRBJ1-1; weak D call: TRBD1 (6 bases). V lost 3 bases and J lost 4, with 9 bases in between. From germline, CDR1 is GTSNPN and CDR2 SVGIG (reference sequence). The CDR3 runs 12 residues. The CDR3 loop is CAWRQQGTEAFF. The CDR3 region has the DNA TGTGCCTGGAGACAACAGGGCACTGAAGCTTTCTTT.

Many counts were recorded for this clonotype. The chain carries TRBV20-1 and TRBJ1-1, with 11 bases fitting TRBD1. This CDR3 is 15 amino acids long. Trimming took 2 bases from V and 3 from J; bases not matched to a gene: 5. CDR1 is DFQATT and CDR2 is SNEGSKA in the germline V gene (reference sequence). The CDR3 region has the DNA TGCAGTGCTAGAAACCCGGGACAGGGGGACACTGAAGCTTTCTTT. This translates into CSARNPGQGDTEAFF.

Relative to its sample, this clonotype is medium-sized. This rearrangement joins TRBV11-2 to TRBJ1-5; the D is unclear. Trimming took 0 bases from V and 5 from J, leaving 8 bases between them. The CDR3 loop spans 14 amino acids. Germline V gene lookup returns CDR1 SGHAT and CDR2 FQNNGV. The CDR3: CASSLDGGDQPQHF. CDR3 coding DNA: TGTGCCAGCAGCTTAGATGGTGGGGATCAGCCCCAGCATTTT.

This clonotype appeared many times. J is TRBJ1-5 and V is TRBV7-6, with D perhaps TRBD1 (6 bases). In germline, CDR1 is SGHVS, CDR2 FNYEAQ. Trimming stripped 2 bases from V and 2 bases from J, with 16 bases between. The CDR3 covers 17 residues. This CDR3 reads CASSLWSAGEGNQPQHF. The CDR3 DNA reads as TGTGCCAGCAGCTTATGGTCGGCAGGGGAGGGCAATCAGCCCCAGCATTTT.

This clonotype was seen at least ten times. The V and J genes are TRBV4-3 and TRBJ2-7; perhaps D is TRBD1 or TRBD2 (5 bases each). The germline CDR1 and CDR2 sequences are LGHNA and YSLEER. CDR3 length equals 17 residues. The germline V and J ends were trimmed by 1 base and 3 bases, with 19 bases remaining between them. The CDR3 DNA reads TGCGCCAGCAGCCAAGTCTACGGGGCGGACTCCCTCTACGAGCAGTACTTC. Translating it yields CASSQVYGADSLYEQYF.

The V and J genes are TRBV3-1 and TRBJ2-3, with D maybe TRBD1 (6 bases). The ends were cut back, 7 bases at V and 2 bases at J, with 10 bases in the middle. Germline V gives CDR1 LGHDT, CDR2 YNNKEL (reference sequence). The CDR3 is made up of 13 amino acids. The CDR3 protein is CASMNRVTDTQYF. CDR3 nucleotides: TGTGCCAGCATGAACAGGGTCACAGATACGCAGTATTTT.

The genes are TRBV5-1 and TRBJ2-5, with D perhaps TRBD2 (6 bases). The CDR3 sequence is 16 residues long. The germline V and J ends were trimmed by 3 bases and 4 bases, with 19 bases remaining between them. Germline CDR1 reads SGHRS; CDR2 reads YFSETQ. In nucleotides, the CDR3 is TGCGCCAGCAGCTACGGGGGTGTGATGGTAACAGAGACCCAGTACTTC. It codes for CASSYGGVMVTETQYF. Full variable domain (outside the CDR3, taken from reference TRBV5-1 and TRBJ2-5): KAGVTQTPRYLIKTRGQQVTLSCSPISGHRSVSWYQQTPGQGLQFLFEYFSETQRNKGNFPGRFSGRQFSNSRSEMNVSTLELGDSALYLCASSYGGVMVTETQYFGPGTRLLVL.

This clonotype was seen at least ten times. The chain uses TRBV29-1 and TRBJ2-7; no reliable D call. The CDR3 covers 10 residues. The V and J ends lost 4 bases and 9 bases respectively, with 10 bases between them. The germline V gene encodes CDR1 SQVTM and CDR2 ANQGSEA. CDR3 region: CSVVLERQYF. CDR3 DNA sequence: TGCAGCGTTGTTCTGGAACGGCAGTACTTC.

The chain combines TRBV14 with TRBJ1-4; D not certain. V dropped 4 bases and J dropped 5 bases, with 20 bases sitting between them. The CDR3 runs to 17 residues. Germline CDR1 is SGHDN and CDR2 is FVKESK. The CDR3 loop reads CASSRRQVRRANEKLFF. CDR3 in DNA: TGTGCCAGCAGCCGCCGACAAGTGCGCCGGGCGAATGAAAAACTGTTTTTT.

There are many counts of this clonotype. The CDR3 coding sequence is TGCGCCAGAGGATGCGGGGGTACGGAGACCCAGTACTTC. This codes for CARGCGGTETQYF. The chain carries TRBV4-3 and TRBJ2-5, with 7 bases aligning to TRBD2. Trimming took 9 bases from V and 5 from J; bases not matched to a gene: 9. Germline CDR1 LGHNA, CDR2 YSLEER. The length of the CDR3 is 13 residues.

The genes are TRBV20-1 and TRBJ2-7; D not certain. Trimming pared 3 bases from V and 5 bases from J, leaving 11 bases between. In germline, CDR1 is DFQATT, CDR2 SNEGSKA (reference sequence). This CDR3 comprises 12 residues. CDR3 DNA sequence: TGCAGTGCTAGGTGGGCCAGTCACGAGCAGTACTTC. Encoded protein: CSARWASHEQYF.